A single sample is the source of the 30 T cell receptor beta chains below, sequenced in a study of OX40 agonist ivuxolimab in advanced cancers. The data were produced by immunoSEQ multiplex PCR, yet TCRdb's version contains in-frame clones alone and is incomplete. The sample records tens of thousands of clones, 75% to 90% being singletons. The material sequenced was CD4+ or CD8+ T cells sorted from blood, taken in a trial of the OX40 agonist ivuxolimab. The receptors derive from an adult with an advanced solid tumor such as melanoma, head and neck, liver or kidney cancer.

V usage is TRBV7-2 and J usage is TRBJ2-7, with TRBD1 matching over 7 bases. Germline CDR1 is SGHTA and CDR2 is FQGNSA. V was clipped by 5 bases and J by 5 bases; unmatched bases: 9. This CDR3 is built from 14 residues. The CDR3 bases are TGTGCCAGCAGCCTAGGATACACAGGGGACGAGCAGTACTTC. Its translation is CASSLGYTGDEQYF.

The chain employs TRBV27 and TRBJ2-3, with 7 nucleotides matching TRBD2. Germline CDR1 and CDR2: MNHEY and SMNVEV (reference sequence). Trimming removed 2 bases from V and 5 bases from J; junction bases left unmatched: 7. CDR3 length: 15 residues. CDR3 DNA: TGTGCCAGCAGTTTACCGGGAGGCGGAGGAGATACGCAGTATTTT. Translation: CASSLPGGGGDTQYF.

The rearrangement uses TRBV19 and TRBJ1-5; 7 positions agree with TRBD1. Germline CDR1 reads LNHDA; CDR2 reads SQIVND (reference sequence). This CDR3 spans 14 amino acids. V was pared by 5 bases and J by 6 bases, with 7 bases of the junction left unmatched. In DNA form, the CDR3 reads TGTGCCAGTAGTGTCGGGCAGGGGGTTCAGCCCCAGCATTTT. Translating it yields CASSVGQGVQPQHF.

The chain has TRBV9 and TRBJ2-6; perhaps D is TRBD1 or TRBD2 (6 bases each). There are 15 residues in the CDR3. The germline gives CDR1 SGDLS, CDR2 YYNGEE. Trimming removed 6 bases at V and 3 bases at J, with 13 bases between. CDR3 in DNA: TGTGCCAGCACCTATGAGGGGGGTGGGGCCAACGTCCTGACTTTC. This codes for CASTYEGGGANVLTF.

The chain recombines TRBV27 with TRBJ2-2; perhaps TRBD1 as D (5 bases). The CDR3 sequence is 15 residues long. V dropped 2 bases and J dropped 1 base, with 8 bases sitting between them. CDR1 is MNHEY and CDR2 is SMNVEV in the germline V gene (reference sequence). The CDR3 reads CASSLTQVNTGELFF. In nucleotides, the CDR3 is TGTGCCAGCAGTTTAACACAGGTGAACACCGGGGAGCTGTTTTTT.

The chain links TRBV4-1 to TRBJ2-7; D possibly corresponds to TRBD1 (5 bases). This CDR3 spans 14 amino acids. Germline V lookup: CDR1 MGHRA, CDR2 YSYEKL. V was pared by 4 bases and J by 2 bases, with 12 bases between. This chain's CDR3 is CASSLNKGPYEQYF. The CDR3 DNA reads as TGCGCCAGCAGCCTAAATAAGGGGCCCTACGAGCAGTACTTC.

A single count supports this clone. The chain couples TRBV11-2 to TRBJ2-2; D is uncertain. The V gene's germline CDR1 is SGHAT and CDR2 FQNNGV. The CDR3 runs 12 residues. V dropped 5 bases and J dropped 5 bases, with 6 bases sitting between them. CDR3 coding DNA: TGTGCCAGCAGCCCCTATACCGGGGAGCTGTTTTTT. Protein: CASSPYTGELFF.

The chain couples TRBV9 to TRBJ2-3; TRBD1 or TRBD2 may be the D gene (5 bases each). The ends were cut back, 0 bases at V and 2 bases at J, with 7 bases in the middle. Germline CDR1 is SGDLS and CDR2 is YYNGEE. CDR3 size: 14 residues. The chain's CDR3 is CASSVDGATDTQYF. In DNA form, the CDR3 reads TGTGCCAGCAGCGTAGACGGGGCCACAGATACGCAGTATTTT. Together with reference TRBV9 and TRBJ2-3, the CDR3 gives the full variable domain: DSGVTQTPKHLITATGQRVTLRCSPRSGDLSVYWYQQSLDQGLQFLIQYYNGEERAKGNILERFSAQQFPDLHSELNLSSLELGDSALYFCASSVDGATDTQYFGPGTRLTVL.

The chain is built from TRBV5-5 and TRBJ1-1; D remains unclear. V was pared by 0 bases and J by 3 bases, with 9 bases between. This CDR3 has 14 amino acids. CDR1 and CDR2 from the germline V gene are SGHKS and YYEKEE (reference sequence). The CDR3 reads CASSLGHGDTEAFF. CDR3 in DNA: TGTGCCAGCAGCTTGGGACACGGCGACACTGAAGCTTTCTTT.

The CDR3 spells CASSPPSGHTDTQYF. The CDR3 nucleotides are TGTGCCAGCAGCCCCCCAAGCGGGCACACAGATACGCAGTATTTT. The chain recombines TRBV5-4 with TRBJ2-3; D is possibly TRBD2 (6 bases). This CDR3 spans 15 amino acids. The germline CDR1 and CDR2 sequences are SGHNT and YYREEE (reference sequence). The V end lost 4 bases, the J end lost 2 bases, and 14 bases lay between the germline ends. The full variable domain, with the rest looked up from reference TRBV5-4 and TRBJ2-3, is ETGVTQSPTHLIKTRGQQVTLRCSSQSGHNTVSWYQQALGQGPQFIFQYYREEENGRGNFPPRFSGLQFPNYSSELNVNALELDDSALYLCASSPPSGHTDTQYFGPGTRLTVL.

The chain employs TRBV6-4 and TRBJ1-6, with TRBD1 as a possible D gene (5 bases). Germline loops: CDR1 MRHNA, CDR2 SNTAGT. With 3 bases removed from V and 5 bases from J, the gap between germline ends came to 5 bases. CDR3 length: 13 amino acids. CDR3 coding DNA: TGTGCCAGCAGTGAGGGGGATAATTCACCCCTCCACTTT. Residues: CASSEGDNSPLHF.

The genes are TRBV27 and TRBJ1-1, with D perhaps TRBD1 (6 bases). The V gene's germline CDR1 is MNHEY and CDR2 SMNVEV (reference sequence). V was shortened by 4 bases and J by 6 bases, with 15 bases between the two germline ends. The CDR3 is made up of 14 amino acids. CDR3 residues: CASSSFSRGAEAFF. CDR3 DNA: TGTGCCAGCAGTTCTTTCTCCAGGGGCGCTGAAGCTTTCTTT.

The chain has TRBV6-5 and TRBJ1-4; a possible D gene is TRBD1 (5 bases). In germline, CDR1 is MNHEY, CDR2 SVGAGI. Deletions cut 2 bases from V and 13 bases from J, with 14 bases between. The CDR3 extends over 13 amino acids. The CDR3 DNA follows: TGTGCCAGCAGTTACGGAGGGGTTGACAGACTGTTTTTT. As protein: CASSYGGVDRLFF.

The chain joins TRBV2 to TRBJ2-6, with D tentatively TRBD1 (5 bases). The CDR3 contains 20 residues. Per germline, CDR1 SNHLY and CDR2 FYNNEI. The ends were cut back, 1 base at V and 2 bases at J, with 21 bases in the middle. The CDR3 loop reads CASSEVGVRTKATGANVLTF. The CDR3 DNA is TGTGCCAGCAGTGAAGTAGGGGTCAGAACTAAGGCAACTGGGGCCAACGTCCTGACTTTC.

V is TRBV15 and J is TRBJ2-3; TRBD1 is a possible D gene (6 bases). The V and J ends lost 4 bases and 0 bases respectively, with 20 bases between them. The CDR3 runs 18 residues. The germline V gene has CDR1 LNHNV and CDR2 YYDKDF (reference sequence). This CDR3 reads CATSIEPLGAGSTDTQYF. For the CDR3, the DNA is TGTGCCACCAGCATCGAACCTCTGGGGGCAGGGAGCACAGATACGCAGTATTTT.

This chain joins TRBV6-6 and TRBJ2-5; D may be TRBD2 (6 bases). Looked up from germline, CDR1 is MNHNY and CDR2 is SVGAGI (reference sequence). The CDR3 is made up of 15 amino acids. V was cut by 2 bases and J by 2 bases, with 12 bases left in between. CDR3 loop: CASSYGGGEQETQYF. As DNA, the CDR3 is TGTGCCAGCAGTTACGGAGGCGGGGAGCAAGAGACCCAGTACTTC.

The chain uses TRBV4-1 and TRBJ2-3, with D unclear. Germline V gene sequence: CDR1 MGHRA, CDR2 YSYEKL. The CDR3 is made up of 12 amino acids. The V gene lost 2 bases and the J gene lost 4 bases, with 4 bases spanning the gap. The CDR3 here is CASSQLADTQYF. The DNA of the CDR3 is TGCGCCAGCAGCCAATTGGCAGATACGCAGTATTTT.

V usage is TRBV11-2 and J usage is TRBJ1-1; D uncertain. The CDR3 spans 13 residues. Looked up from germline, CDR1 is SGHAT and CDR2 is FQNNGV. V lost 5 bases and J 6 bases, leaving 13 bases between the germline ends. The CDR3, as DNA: TGTGCCAGCAGCCCCCTTGATTGGCCTGAAGCTTTCTTT. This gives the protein CASSPLDWPEAFF.

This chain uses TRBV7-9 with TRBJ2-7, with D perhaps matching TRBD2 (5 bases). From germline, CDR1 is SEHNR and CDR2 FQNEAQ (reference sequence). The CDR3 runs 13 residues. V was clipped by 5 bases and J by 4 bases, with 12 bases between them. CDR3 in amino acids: CASSLSEEYEQYF. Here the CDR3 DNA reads TGTGCCAGCAGCCTTAGCGAAGAATACGAGCAGTACTTC.

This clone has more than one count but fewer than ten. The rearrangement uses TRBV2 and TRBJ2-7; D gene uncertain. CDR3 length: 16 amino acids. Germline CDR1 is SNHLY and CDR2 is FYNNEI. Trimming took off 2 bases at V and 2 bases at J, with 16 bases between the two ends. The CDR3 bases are TGTGCCAGCAGTGAATCAAGAGGACGGAATACCTACGAGCAGTACTTC. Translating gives CASSESRGRNTYEQYF.

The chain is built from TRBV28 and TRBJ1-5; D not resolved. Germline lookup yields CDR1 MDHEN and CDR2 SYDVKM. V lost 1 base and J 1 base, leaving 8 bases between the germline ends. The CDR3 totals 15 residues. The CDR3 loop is CASSLFGLSNQPQHF. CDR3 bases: TGTGCCAGCAGTTTATTTGGGCTGAGCAATCAGCCCCAGCATTTT.

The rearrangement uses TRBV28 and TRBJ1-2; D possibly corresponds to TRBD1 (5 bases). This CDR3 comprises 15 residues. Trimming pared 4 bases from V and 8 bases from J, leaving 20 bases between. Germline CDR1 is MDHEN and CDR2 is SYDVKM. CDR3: CASSWGSRDGVGYTF. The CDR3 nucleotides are TGTGCCAGCAGTTGGGGGAGCAGGGACGGGGTCGGCTACACCTTC.

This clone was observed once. Written as DNA, the CDR3 is TGTGCCACGACTAGCGGGTTCTCCTACGAGCAGTACTTC. Translating gives CATTSGFSYEQYF. The chain uses TRBV5-6 and TRBJ2-7, with TRBD2 matching 10 bases. Trimming cost V 9 bases and J 0 bases; bases outside gene matches: 3. The CDR3 has 13 amino acids. Germline lookup yields CDR1 SGHDT and CDR2 YYEEEE.

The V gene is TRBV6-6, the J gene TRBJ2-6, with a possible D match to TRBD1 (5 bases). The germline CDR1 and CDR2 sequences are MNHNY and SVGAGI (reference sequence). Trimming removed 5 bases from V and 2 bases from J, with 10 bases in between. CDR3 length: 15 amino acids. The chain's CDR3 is CASSNQGAGANVLTF. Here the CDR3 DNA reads TGTGCCAGCAGTAATCAGGGTGCTGGGGCCAACGTCCTGACTTTC.

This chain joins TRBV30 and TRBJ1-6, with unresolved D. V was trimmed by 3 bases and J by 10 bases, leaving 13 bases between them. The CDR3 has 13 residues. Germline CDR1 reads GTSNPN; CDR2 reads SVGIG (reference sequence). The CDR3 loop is CAWRTLVGSPLHF. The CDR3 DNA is TGTGCCTGGAGGACCCTTGTAGGGTCACCCCTCCACTTT.

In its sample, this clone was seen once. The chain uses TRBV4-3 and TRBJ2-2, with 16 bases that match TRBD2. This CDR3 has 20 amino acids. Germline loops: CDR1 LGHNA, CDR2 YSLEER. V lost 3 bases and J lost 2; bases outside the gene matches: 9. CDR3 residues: CASSQGLAGGPESNTGELFF. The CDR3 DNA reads TGCGCCAGCAGCCAGGGACTAGCGGGAGGGCCAGAATCCAACACCGGGGAGCTGTTTTTT.

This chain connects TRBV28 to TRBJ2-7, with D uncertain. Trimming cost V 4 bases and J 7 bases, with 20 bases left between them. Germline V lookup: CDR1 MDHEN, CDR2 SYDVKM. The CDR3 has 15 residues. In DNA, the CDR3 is TGTGCCAGCAGTTCCGGCCGGACCCTCGGTATAGAGCAGTACTTC. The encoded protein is CASSSGRTLGIEQYF.

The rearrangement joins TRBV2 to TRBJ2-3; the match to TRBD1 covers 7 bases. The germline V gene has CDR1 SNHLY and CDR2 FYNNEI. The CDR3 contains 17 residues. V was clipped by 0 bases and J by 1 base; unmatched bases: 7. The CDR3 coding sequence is TGTGCCAGCAGTGAAGCGGGCATAAGGGGGCGCACAGATACGCAGTATTTT. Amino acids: CASSEAGIRGRTDTQYF. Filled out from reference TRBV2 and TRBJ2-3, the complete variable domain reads EPEVTQTPSHQVTQMGQEVILRCVPISNHLYFYWYRQILGQKVEFLVSFYNNEISEKSEIFDDQFSVERPDGSNFTLKIRSTKLEDSAMYFCASSEAGIRGRTDTQYFGPGTRLTVL.

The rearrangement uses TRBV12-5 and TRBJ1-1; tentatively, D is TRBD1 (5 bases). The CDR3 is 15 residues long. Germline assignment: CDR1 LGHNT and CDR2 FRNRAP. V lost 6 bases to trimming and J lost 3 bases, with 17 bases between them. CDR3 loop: CASGNSGGRDTEAFF. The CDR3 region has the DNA TGTGCTAGTGGGAATTCCGGGGGTAGGGACACTGAAGCTTTCTTT.

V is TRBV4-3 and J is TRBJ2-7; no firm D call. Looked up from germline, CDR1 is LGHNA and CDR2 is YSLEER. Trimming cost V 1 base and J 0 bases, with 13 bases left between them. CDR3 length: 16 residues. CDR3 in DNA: TGCGCCAGCAGCCAAGTTACAGACACGGCCTCCTACGAGCAGTACTTC. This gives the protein CASSQVTDTASYEQYF.